The clone carrying this TCR beta chain has a handful of counts. This sample is part of a study of blood T cells in healthy people across ages. Study summary: With template switching, about one barcoded beta molecule was captured per two T cells.

The CDR3 has 16 residues. Per the germline V gene, CDR1 is SEHNR and CDR2 is FQNEAQ (reference sequence). V lost 2 bases, J lost 4 bases, and 15 bases lay in between. Primed by a sample-barcoded 5' primer and a J-beta primer mix, a second PCR proceeded for about 6 to 12 cycles. There were at least 2.5 million CDR3-containing paired-end reads obtained from each sample. TCRdb passed the 5' RACE reads through MiXCR, listing each CDR3 protein once. The sample contains 800,000 to 950,000 distinct CDR3 sequences, around 29% of which appear only once. These same records also appear under a second study, on T cells of mothers and their children. That work contributes: Comparable shaping of TCR recombination output by thymic selection was observed in related and unrelated pairs. Mothers and children who were related shared slightly more overlap than unrelated pairs, but not significantly more.

The sample comprised blood. V usage is TRBV7-9 and J usage is TRBJ1-5; TRBD1 might be the D (5 bases). The sequence was obtained from a woman in her 40s in good health. CDR3: CASSLWGRGGNQPQHF. The CDR3 nucleotides are TGTGCCAGCAGCTTATGGGGCAGAGGAGGTAATCAGCCCCAGCATTTT.